Listed here are 18 T cell receptor beta chains from one sample, sequenced in a study of T cells after yellow fever vaccination (dated by TCRdb to between 2017 and 2020). This sample's treatment or condition label indicates: live attenuated yellow fever vaccine strain. The receptor library was made with 5' RACE. Sequencing took place on an Illumina NovaSeq 6000. The public reads were reanalyzed by TCRdb: fastp trimming at Q25, MiXCR alignment, in-frame beta chains only. Here each entry gathers all rows of one CDR3 protein and keeps the most common genes and DNA. The sample contains a few hundred thousand distinct CDR3 sequences, approximately 3.8% of them found a single time. The ten largest make up less than 25% of the sample. The sequencing here drew on PBMCs, taken on the day of the yellow fever booster vaccination. The receptors were sampled from a man in his late teens or twenties who received the YFV17D yellow fever vaccine.

The rearrangement uses TRBV5-1 and TRBJ2-2, with a possible D match to TRBD1 (5 bases). This CDR3 contains 13 residues. CDR1 and CDR2 (germline): SGHRS, YFSETQ. V dropped 4 bases and J dropped 8 bases, with 12 bases sitting between them. CDR3 region: CASSVTGAGELFF. CDR3 in DNA: TGCGCCAGCAGCGTCACAGGTGCGGGGGAGCTGTTTTTT.

This clonotype was seen repeatedly, ten times or more. Sequence at one end of the junction differs from germline and may be a read error. The CDR3 here is CASSPGSISNTQYF. The CDR3 coding sequence is TGTGCTAGCAGCCCAGGGTCCATTTCCAATACGCAGTATTTT. The V call is TRBV7-7, the J call TRBJ2-3; a possible D gene is TRBD1 (5 bases). The germline CDR1 and CDR2 sequences are SSHAT and FNYEAQ (reference sequence). The CDR3 loop spans 14 amino acids.

This clonotype was found many times. CDR3 nucleotides: TGCGCCAGCAGCCTCCGATTCGGGACAGGGCCGTACGTC. Translated: CASSLRFGTGPYV. The J gene is TRBJ2-7, the V gene TRBV4-1, with 9 bases fitting TRBD1. Trimming removed 4 bases from V and 12 bases from J; junction bases left unmatched: 10. CDR1 MGHRA and CDR2 YSYEKL come from the germline V gene. The CDR3 is 13 amino acids.

This clonotype was picked up many times. The J gene is TRBJ2-7, the V gene TRBV6-6; D might be TRBD1 (5 bases). Per germline, CDR1 MNHNY and CDR2 SVGAGI (reference sequence). V lost 6 bases to trimming and J lost 1 base, with 13 bases between them. The CDR3 contains 14 residues. The CDR3 bases are TGTGCCAGCAGCGCCAACCAGGGATCCTACGAGCAGTACTTC. This sequence encodes CASSANQGSYEQYF.

This clonotype was counted at least ten times. The V gene is TRBV7-2, the J gene TRBJ1-1; D not resolved. Germline V gives CDR1 SGHTA, CDR2 FQGNSA. The V end lost 4 bases, the J end lost 8 bases, and 14 bases lay between the germline ends. The CDR3 is 13 residues long. The CDR3 loop reads CASSSQGPLEAFF. The DNA of the CDR3 is TGTGCCAGCAGCTCGCAAGGGCCATTGGAAGCTTTCTTT.

The chain recombines TRBV24-1 with TRBJ2-2; D possibly corresponds to TRBD1 (6 bases). V gave up 9 bases and J gave up 10 bases, with 14 bases separating them. The CDR3 consists of 12 residues. From germline, CDR1 is KGHDR and CDR2 SFDVKD. The CDR3, as DNA: TGTGCCACCGGCGGGCAGGGACAGGAGCTGTTTTTT. This encodes CATGGQGQELFF.

This clonotype was detected many times. A read error may produce the germline difference seen at one junction end. The V call is TRBV7-9, the J call TRBJ1-5; D is possibly TRBD1 (5 bases). CDR1 and CDR2 (germline): SEHNR, FQNEAQ (reference sequence). The CDR3 is made up of 14 amino acids. The CDR3 sequence is CASSLDSSNQPQHF. The DNA for the CDR3 is TGCGCCAGCAGCCTTGACAGTAGCAATCAGCCCCAGCATTTT. The variable domain in full, completed from reference TRBV7-9 and TRBJ1-5, reads DTGVSQNPRHKITKRGQNVTFRCDPISEHNRLYWYRQTLGQGPEFLTYFQNEAQLEKSRLLSDRFSAERPKGSFSTLEIQRTEQGDSAMYLCASSLDSSNQPQHFGDGTRLSIL.

This clonotype has just a few counts. The chain couples TRBV20-1 to TRBJ1-2, with TRBD1 as a possible D gene (5 bases). In germline, CDR1 is DFQATT, CDR2 SNEGSKA (reference sequence). This CDR3 is built from 13 residues. CDR3 nucleotide sequence: TGCAGAGGGGCGCAGGTCCGACGGATTGGCTACACCTTC. Protein product: CRGAQVRRIGYTF.

This clonotype has more than one count but fewer than ten. The V gene is TRBV5-1, the J gene TRBJ2-4; 7 bases line up with TRBD1. V lost 4 bases, J lost 8 bases, and 12 bases stayed unmatched. The CDR3 loop spans 15 amino acids. Germline V CDR1 and CDR2: SGHRS, YFSETQ. CDR3 coding DNA: TGCGCCAGCAGCGACCTTATACAGGGGAAGGACATTCAGTACTTC. Protein sequence: CASSDLIQGKDIQYF.

This clonotype was seen many times. The chain couples TRBV10-3 to TRBJ2-3; no clear D gene. Germline V gives CDR1 ENHRY, CDR2 SYGVKD. The CDR3 contains 13 residues. The V end was cut by 7 bases, the J end by 0 bases, with 8 bases between. The CDR3 nucleotides are TGTGCCATCAAGATCCCTAGCACAGATACGCAGTATTTT. Protein sequence: CAIKIPSTDTQYF.

V gene TRBV5-6 combines with J gene TRBJ1-1; TRBD1 aligns across 9 bases. Trimming cost V 3 bases and J 4 bases; bases outside gene matches: 7. Germline CDR1 is SGHDT and CDR2 is YYEEEE. CDR3 length: 15 residues. The CDR3 nucleotides are TGTGCCAGCAGCTCGGACAGGGGACAGGTCACTGAAGCTTTCTTT. Translated, it gives CASSSDRGQVTEAFF.

The chain is built from TRBV7-6 and TRBJ1-1; perhaps TRBD1 as D (5 bases). Deletions cut 5 bases from V and 5 bases from J, with 15 bases between. The CDR3 contains 14 residues. The germline CDR1 and CDR2 sequences are SGHVS and FNYEAQ. The CDR3, as DNA: TGTGCCAGCAGCCTCAGGGCAACTGATACTGAAGCTTTCTTT. This gives the protein CASSLRATDTEAFF.

This clonotype was seen many times. The chain is built from TRBV9 and TRBJ2-1, with D perhaps TRBD1 (6 bases). Looked up from germline, CDR1 is SGDLS and CDR2 is YYNGEE. The V end was cut by 2 bases, the J end by 4 bases, with 16 bases between. The CDR3 covers 16 residues. DNA for the CDR3: TGTGCCAGCAGCGTTTACAGGGAGTCTGCGTACAATGAGCAGTTCTTC. Amino acids: CASSVYRESAYNEQFF.

This clonotype has a count of ten or more. This chain links TRBV7-9 with TRBJ2-3; no definite D call. Trimming took off 7 bases at V and 4 bases at J, with 15 bases between the two ends. The CDR3 length is 14 residues. From germline, CDR1 is SEHNR and CDR2 FQNEAQ (reference sequence). Here the CDR3 reads CASKDGRGPDTQYF. The CDR3 DNA reads TGTGCCAGCAAGGATGGGCGCGGACCAGATACGCAGTATTTT.

The gene calls are TRBV7-8 and TRBJ2-7, with 14 bases fitting TRBD2. Germline-derived CDR1 and CDR2 are SGHVS and FQNEAQ. The V and J ends lost 4 bases and 4 bases, in that order; junction bases with no gene match: 3. This CDR3 has 15 amino acids. CDR3 DNA: TGTGCCAGCAGCTGGACTAGCGGGGGGAATTACGAGCAGTACTTC. Translating gives CASSWTSGGNYEQYF.

This clonotype was detected a few times. The CDR3 DNA follows: TGTGCCAGTAGCCCCATGAGGGGAAGGCAGCCCCAGCATTTT. Protein: CASSPMRGRQPQHF. The chain has TRBV19 and TRBJ1-5; D is perhaps TRBD1 (5 bases). CDR1 is LNHDA, CDR2 SQIVND, per germline (reference sequence). V was clipped by 6 bases and J by 7 bases, with 16 bases between them. The CDR3 runs 14 residues.

The chain combines TRBV6-1 with TRBJ1-1; D not certain. CDR3 length equals 14 residues. V lost 6 bases and J lost 8, with 19 bases in between. Germline CDR1 is MNHNS and CDR2 is SASEGT. The CDR3 nucleotides read TGTGCCAGCAGCCGGGGAAGGGATATCGGGGAAGCTTTCTTT. Translation gives CASSRGRDIGEAFF.

This clonotype was counted ten times or more. V is TRBV28 and J is TRBJ2-5, with 7 bases matching TRBD1. The CDR3 length is 16 residues. The J segment lost 1 base and the V segment lost 5 bases, leaving 10 bases of the junction unmatched. The V gene's germline CDR1 is MDHEN and CDR2 SYDVKM. The CDR3 is CASSPRQGRTQETQYF. As DNA, the CDR3 is TGTGCCAGCAGTCCTCGACAGGGCCGCACCCAAGAGACCCAGTACTTC. Full variable domain (rest looked up from reference TRBV28 and TRBJ2-5): DVKVTQSSRYLVKRTGEKVFLECVQDMDHENMFWYRQDPGLGLRLIYFSYDVKMKEKGDIPEGYSVSREKKERFSLILESASTNQTSMYLCASSPRQGRTQETQYFGPGTRLLVL.